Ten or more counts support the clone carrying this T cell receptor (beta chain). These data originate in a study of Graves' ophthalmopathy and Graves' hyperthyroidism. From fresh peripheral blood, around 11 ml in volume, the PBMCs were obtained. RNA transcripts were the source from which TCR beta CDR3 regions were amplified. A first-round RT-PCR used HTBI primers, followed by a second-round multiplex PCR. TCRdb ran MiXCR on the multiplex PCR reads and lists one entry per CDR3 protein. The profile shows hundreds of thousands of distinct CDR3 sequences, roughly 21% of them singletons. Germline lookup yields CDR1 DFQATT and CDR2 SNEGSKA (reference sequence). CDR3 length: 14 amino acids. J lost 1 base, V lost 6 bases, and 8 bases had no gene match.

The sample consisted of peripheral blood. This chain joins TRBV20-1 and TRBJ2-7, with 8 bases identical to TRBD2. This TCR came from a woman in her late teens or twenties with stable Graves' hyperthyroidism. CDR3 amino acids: CSAVSGSQSYEQYF. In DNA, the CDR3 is TGCAGTGCGGTCAGCGGGAGTCAATCCTACGAGCAGTACTTC.